A selection of T cell receptor beta chains follows, all from one sample in a study of shared clonotypes between healthy human individuals. The data were produced by immunoSEQ multiplex PCR, yet TCRdb's version contains in-frame clones alone and is incomplete. The profile covers 800,000 or so clones, with about 96% appearing a single time and under 0.25% taken by the ten largest. What was sequenced was naive CD8+ T cells sorted from blood. Receptors were obtained from a man aged 25-45 years in good health. Both conserved end residues are part of each CDR3. D genes are given only for firm matches. Size values are once, few and many counts, or a class for expanded clones, and some rows have none.

>TRBJ2-2|.|TRBV30|.
CAWVGTGELFF
TGTGCCTGGGTGGGGACCGGGGAGCTGTTTTTT
>TRBJ2-3|.|TRBV21-1|.
CASSKYPAGGYTDTQYF
TGTGCCAGCAGCAAATACCCAGCGGGAGGGTACACAGATACGCAGTATTTT
>TRBJ2-1|.|TRBV19|.
CASSIGRVNEQFF
TGTGCCAGTAGTATCGGGCGGGTCAATGAGCAGTTCTTC
>TRBJ2-7|few|TRBV7-6|.
CASSPGLIYEQYF
TGTGCCAGCAGCCCAGGACTGATCTACGAGCAGTACTTT
>TRBJ2-7|.|TRBV2|.
CASSEVLADTGQYF
TGTGCCAGCAGTGAGGTCTTAGCGGATACGGGGCAGTACTTC
>TRBJ1-2|.|TRBV6-5|.
CASSYQGDYGYTF
TGTGCCAGCAGTTACCAGGGAGACTATGGCTACACCTTC
>TRBJ2-7|.|TRBV13|.
CASSLGSREQYF
TGTGCCAGCAGCTTGGGGTCTCGCGAGCAGTACTTC
>TRBJ2-1|.|TRBV9|TRBD2
CASSLSGSGDEQFF
TGTGCCAGCAGCCTTAGCGGGAGTGGAGATGAGCAGTTCTTC
>TRBJ2-3|.|TRBV9|TRBD2
CASSGGLADLTDTQYF
TGTGCCAGCAGCGGGGGACTAGCGGACCTCACAGATACGCAGTATTTT
>TRBJ2-7|.|TRBV5-6|.
CASSLQGVAAYEQYF
TGTGCCAGCAGCCTTCAGGGGGTAGCGGCCTACGAGCAGTACTTC
>TRBJ2-7|.|TRBV19|.
CASSSVFRISSYEQYF
TGTGCCAGTAGTTCGGTTTTCCGAATAAGCTCCTACGAGCAGTACTTC
>TRBJ2-3|.|TRBV5-4|.
CASRSVGATDTQYF
TGTGCCAGCAGATCGGTAGGGGCGACAGATACGCAGTATTTT
>TRBJ2-5|.|TRBV2|.
CANFRGLGETQYF
TGTGCCAACTTTCGGGGGCTCGGGGAGACCCAGTACTTC
>TRBJ1-3|.|TRBV7-8|.
CASSPRLSRDLSSLSGNTIYF
TGTGCCAGCAGCCCGCGGTTGAGCCGGGACCTTTCTTCCCTCTCTGGAAACACCATATATTTT
>TRBJ2-1|few|TRBV13|.
CASSLEAVSSYNEQFF
TGTGCCAGCAGCTTAGAAGCGGTGAGCTCCTACAATGAGCAGTTCTTC
>TRBJ2-1|.|TRBV28|.
CASSSREWGRVKFF
TGTGCCAGCAGTTCCCGAGAGTGGGGGCGCGTGAAGTTCTTC
>TRBJ2-7|.|TRBV11-2|.
CASSLVMGGGYEQYF
TGTGCCAGCAGCTTAGTTATGGGAGGCGGCTACGAGCAGTACTTC
>TRBJ1-5|.|TRBV27|.
CASRDGQSNQPQHF
TGTGCCAGCAGGGATGGACAAAGCAATCAGCCCCAGCATTTT
>TRBJ2-7|.|TRBV7-9|.
CASSFGQDYEQYF
TGTGCCAGCAGCTTCGGGCAGGACTACGAGCAGTACTTC
>TRBJ1-5|.|TRBV28|.
CASSLAGSNQPQHF
TGTGCCAGCAGTTTAGCCGGTAGCAATCAGCCCCAGCATTTT
>TRBJ2-2|.|TRBV7-6|.
CASSLLGFAGELFF
TGTGCCAGCAGCTTACTGGGATTCGCCGGGGAGCTGTTTTTT
>TRBJ1-1|.|TRBV18|.
CASSPTWTYTNTEAFF
TGTGCCAGCTCACCAACTTGGACGTATACGAACACTGAAGCTTTCTTT
>TRBJ2-7|.|TRBV9|.
CASSVEAGSYEQYF
TGTGCCAGCAGCGTAGAGGCGGGATCCTACGAGCAGTACTTC
>TRBJ1-2|.|TRBV27|TRBD1
CASSRGSISSGYGYTF
TGTGCCAGCTCCAGGGGGTCAATCAGTTCGGGCTATGGCTACACCTTC
>TRBJ2-7|once|TRBV29-1|TRBD2
CSVGSSGPTYEQYF
TGCAGCGTTGGCTCTAGCGGCCCCACCTACGAGCAGTACTTC
>TRBJ1-1|.|TRBV7-2|.
CASSRWGMNTEAFF
TGTGCCAGCAGCCGGTGGGGTATGAACACTGAAGCTTTCTTT
>TRBJ2-7|.|TRBV4-1|TRBD2
CASSPRLAGGREQYF
TGCGCCAGCAGCCCCCGACTAGCGGGAGGTCGAGAGCAGTACTTC
>TRBJ2-7|.|TRBV9|TRBD2
CASSGTSGRASEQYF
TGTGCCAGCAGCGGGACTAGCGGGAGGGCGAGCGAGCAGTACTTC
>TRBJ1-5|.|TRBV27|TRBD1
CASSLDRGYQPQHF
TGTGCCAGCAGTTTGGACAGGGGGTATCAGCCCCAGCATTTT
>TRBJ2-7|few|TRBV18|.
CASSPSGEQYF
TGTGCCAGCTCACCTAGCGGCGAGCAGTACTTC
>TRBJ2-2|.|TRBV29-1|.
CSVEVLGANTGELFF
TGCAGCGTTGAAGTATTAGGAGCGAACACCGGGGAGCTGTTTTTT
>TRBJ1-5|.|TRBV28|.
CASSPYGVSNQPQHF
TGTGCCAGCAGTCCCTACGGGGTTAGCAATCAGCCCCAGCATTTT
>TRBJ2-1|.|TRBV10-3|TRBD2
CAISEPPLAGAPNEQFF
TGTGCCATCAGTGAACCCCCGTTAGCGGGAGCCCCCAATGAGCAGTTCTTC
>TRBJ2-7|.|TRBV7-9|TRBD2
CASSLVGTSGTYEQYF
TGTGCCAGCAGCTTAGTTGGGACTAGCGGGACCTACGAGCAGTACTTC
>TRBJ1-5|.|TRBV28|.
CASSGRRFRNQPQHF
TGTGCCAGCAGTGGTAGGAGGTTCCGCAATCAGCCCCAGCATTTT
>TRBJ2-1|.|TRBV11-2|.
CASSLGTGGAVSYNEQFF
TGTGCCAGCAGCTTAGGGACCGGCGGGGCGGTCTCCTACAATGAGCAGTTCTTC
>TRBJ1-1|few|TRBV5-1|TRBD1
CASSLANQGAMNTEAFF
TGCGCCAGCAGCTTGGCCAACCAGGGGGCCATGAACACTGAAGCTTTCTTT
>TRBJ2-1|.|TRBV5-6|.
CASSSGSGEQFF
TGTGCCAGCAGCTCCGGATCAGGTGAGCAGTTCTTC
>TRBJ2-6|.|TRBV6-6|.
CASSHGAPGANVLTF
TGTGCCAGCAGCCACGGGGCCCCTGGGGCCAACGTCCTGACTTTC
>TRBJ2-1|.|TRBV14|TRBD2
CASSQGRSGSGWNEQFF
TGTGCCAGCAGCCAAGGACGCAGCGGGAGTGGTTGGAATGAGCAGTTCTTC
>TRBJ2-7|.|TRBV25-1|.
CASSRAGGTYEQYF
TGTGCCAGCAGCCGGGCCGGGGGCACCTACGAGCAGTACTTC
>TRBJ2-2|.|TRBV4-2|.
CASSQDPPDANTGELFF
TGTGCCAGCAGCCAAGATCCCCCCGACGCGAACACCGGGGAGCTGTTTTTT
>TRBJ2-1|once|TRBV27|.
CASSPTWGRVTDNEQFF
TGTGCCAGCAGTCCAACCTGGGGCAGGGTTACGGACAATGAGCAGTTCTTC
>TRBJ1-2|.|TRBV5-1|TRBD1
CASSLIRTGHGYTF
TGCGCCAGCAGCTTGATTCGGACAGGGCACGGCTACACCTTC
>TRBJ2-1|once|TRBV7-6|TRBD2
CASSLIFAGVNNEQFF
TGTGCCAGCAGCTTAATTTTTGCGGGAGTCAACAATGAGCAGTTCTTC
>TRBJ1-2|.|TRBV11-2|.
CASTSEGDGYTF
TGTGCCAGCACCTCGGAGGGGGATGGCTACACCTTC
>TRBJ1-5|.|TRBV28|.
CASSLGRGTANQPQHF
TGTGCCAGCAGTCTTGGCAGGGGTACGGCCAATCAGCCCCAGCATTTT
>TRBJ2-2|.|TRBV19|TRBD2
CASSFASGSYTGELFF
TGTGCCAGTAGTTTTGCTAGCGGGAGCTACACCGGGGAGCTGTTTTTT
>TRBJ2-2|.|TRBV29-1|.
CSVEYPPGELFF
TGCAGCGTTGAGTACCCCCCCGGGGAGCTGTTTTTT
>TRBJ2-5|.|TRBV2|TRBD1
CASTPGTGIGETQYF
TGTGCCAGCACCCCCGGGACAGGGATCGGAGAGACCCAGTACTTC
>TRBJ2-2|.|TRBV7-9|TRBD2
CASSFPPGGGLQDTGELFF
TGTGCCAGCAGCTTTCCCCCGGGAGGAGGACTCCAGGACACCGGGGAGCTGTTTTTT
>TRBJ2-5|.|TRBV5-6|TRBD2
CASSPGGLGRKYQETQYF
TGTGCCAGCAGCCCGGGGGGTCTGGGTAGAAAGTACCAAGAGACCCAGTACTTC
>TRBJ2-7|.|TRBV6-1|.
CASSERGNGVSYEQYF
TGTGCCAGCAGTGAGAGAGGGAACGGGGTTTCCTACGAGCAGTACTTC
>TRBJ2-1|.|TRBV5-5|.
CASSYDRSVEQFF
TGTGCCAGCAGTTACGACAGGTCCGTTGAGCAGTTCTTC
>TRBJ1-1|.|TRBV4-1|TRBD1
CASSQPATGVTEAFF
TGCGCCAGCAGCCAGCCCGCGACAGGGGTGACCGAAGCTTTCTTT
>TRBJ2-3|once|TRBV7-9|TRBD2
CASSPQTSGRPDTQYF
TGTGCCAGCAGCCCCCAGACTAGCGGGAGACCAGATACGCAGTATTTT
>TRBJ2-3|.|TRBV2|.
CASSPGVSDTQYF
TGTGCCAGCAGTCCAGGGGTATCAGATACGCAGTATTTT
>TRBJ2-2|.|TRBV11-2|.
CATSGDPSPTGELFF
TGTGCCACCAGTGGGGATCCCTCCCCCACCGGGGAGCTGTTTTTT
>TRBJ2-1|.|TRBV5-6|TRBD1
CASSLKTLGQGVYNEQFF
TGTGCCAGCAGCTTGAAGACCCTCGGACAGGGTGTTTACAATGAGCAGTTCTTC
>TRBJ2-7|.|TRBV7-6|TRBD1
CASSARGQGYEQYF
TGTGCCAGCAGCGCTAGGGGACAGGGGTACGAGCAGTACTTC